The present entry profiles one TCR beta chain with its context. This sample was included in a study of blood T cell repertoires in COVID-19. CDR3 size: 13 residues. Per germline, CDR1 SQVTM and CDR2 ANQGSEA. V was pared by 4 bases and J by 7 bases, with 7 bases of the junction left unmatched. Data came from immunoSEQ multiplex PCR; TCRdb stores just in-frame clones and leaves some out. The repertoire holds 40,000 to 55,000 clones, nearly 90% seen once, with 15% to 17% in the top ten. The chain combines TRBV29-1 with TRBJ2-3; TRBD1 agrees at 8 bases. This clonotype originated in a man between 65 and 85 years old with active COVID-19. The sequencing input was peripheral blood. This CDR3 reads CSVALDRGNTQYF. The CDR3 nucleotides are TGCAGCGTTGCCCTCGACAGGGGTAATACGCAGTATTTT.